This entry lists 30 T cell receptor beta chains sequenced from one sample in a study of regulatory T cells in long-lasting Graves disease (dated by TCRdb to about 2021). The sample's time point label, in plain terms: newly diagnosed GD, antithyroid drugs for less than 3 months. RNA was extracted from PBMCs in TRIzol for both TCR sequencing and RNA sequencing. Library preparation was by multiplex PCR. Sequencer: Illumina HiSeq 4000. CDR3 regions were amplified by Arm-PCR with iRepertoire HTBI primers to construct TCR beta libraries. TCRdb passed the public sequencing reads through fastp at Q25 and MiXCR, retaining productive beta sequences. Rows with a matching CDR3 protein are joined into one entry that keeps the most common DNA and genes. The sample data list hundreds of thousands of distinct CDR3 sequences, and about 16% of these were observed just once. The ten largest clones take up just under 25% of the sample.

This sample was also put to use in a study of T cells in Graves' hyperthyroidism and ophthalmopathy.

The sample here was peripheral blood mononuclear cells (PBMCs), taken at new diagnosis, from a patient treated with antithyroid drugs. The receptors stem from a woman aged 40-60 years with Graves disease. Donor details come from another sample of the same person, matched by shared clones.

This clonotype has more than one count but fewer than ten. The chain carries TRBV6-5 and TRBJ1-2; D may be TRBD1 (6 bases). Trimming removed 0 bases from V and 7 bases from J, with 15 bases in between. Per germline, CDR1 MNHEY and CDR2 SVGAGI. The CDR3 is 15 amino acids. CDR3 in amino acids: CASSYSGERGFGYTF. The DNA of the CDR3 is TGTGCCAGCAGTTACTCCGGGGAAAGGGGGTTTGGCTACACCTTC.

This clonotype was found many times. This chain joins TRBV7-8 and TRBJ1-2; the D is unclear. The length of the CDR3 is 11 residues. The V gene lost 1 base and the J gene lost 6 bases, with 3 bases spanning the gap. The V gene's germline CDR1 is SGHVS and CDR2 FQNEAQ. The CDR3 here is CASSLDHGYTF. In nucleotides, the CDR3 is TGTGCCAGCAGCTTAGACCATGGCTACACCTTC.

The CDR3 bases are TGTGCCAGTAGTGCACTGGCGGGTAGCGGGGCCCTCCACTTT. This sequence encodes CASSALAGSGALHF. The rearrangement joins TRBV19 to TRBJ1-6; no definite D call. CDR1 is LNHDA, CDR2 SQIVND, per germline (reference sequence). This CDR3 comprises 14 residues. Trimming shortened V by 5 bases and J by 14 bases, and 19 bases separated the two germline ends.

This clonotype showed up many times. The J gene is TRBJ1-2, the V gene TRBV5-1; possibly TRBD1 for D (5 bases). The V gene lost 4 bases and the J gene lost 3 bases, with 22 bases spanning the gap. The CDR3 consists of 17 residues. CDR1 SGHRS and CDR2 YFSETQ come from the germline V gene. The CDR3 is CASSPIPAGSGDYGYTF. In DNA, the CDR3 is TGCGCCAGCAGCCCGATACCAGCAGGGTCGGGCGACTATGGCTACACCTTC.

As regards this clonotype: One base away lies a much larger clone, so this may be a sequencing read error. This chain links TRBV28 with TRBJ1-6; TRBD1 matches at 7 bases. Germline V gene lookup returns CDR1 MDHEN and CDR2 SYDVKM. The CDR3 length is 15 residues. The CDR3 nucleotides read TGTGCCAGTTACTCAACAGGGGATGGGGGTTCACTCCTCCACTTT. It codes for CASYSTGDGGSLLHF.

The chain has TRBV20-1 and TRBJ2-2; 10 positions match TRBD2. This CDR3 is built from 16 residues. Germline V gene sequence: CDR1 DFQATT, CDR2 SNEGSKA (reference sequence). J gave up 0 bases and V 1 base, and 2 bases lay outside the gene matches. The DNA of the CDR3 is TGCAGTGCTAGAGGCGGACTAGCGGCGAACACCGGGGAGCTGTTTTTT. It specifies CSARGGLAANTGELFF.

This clonotype appeared many times. This chain connects TRBV5-6 to TRBJ1-4; D ambiguous. CDR3 length: 15 residues. Germline values: CDR1 SGHDT, CDR2 YYEEEE. V was cut by 0 bases and J by 2 bases, with 8 bases left in between. The CDR3 bases are TGTGCCAGCAGCTTGGAAACCTCCACTAATGAAAAACTGTTTTTT. Amino acid sequence: CASSLETSTNEKLFF.

This clonotype was seen repeatedly, ten times or more. This rearrangement joins TRBV2 to TRBJ2-1; the match to TRBD1 covers 10 bases. Germline loops: CDR1 SNHLY, CDR2 FYNNEI. The CDR3 runs to 15 residues. With V trimmed by 6 bases and J by 0 bases, 2 bases remained unmatched. The CDR3 here is CASSGDRGSYNEQFF. The CDR3 nucleotides are TGTGCCAGCAGCGGGGACAGGGGCTCCTACAATGAGCAGTTCTTC.

This clonotype was observed many times. This sequence joins TRBV5-1 and TRBJ2-5; D is possibly TRBD1 (5 bases). CDR3 length: 14 residues. V shed 2 bases and J shed 1 base, with 9 bases lying between them. The germline CDR1 and CDR2 sequences are SGHRS and YFSETQ. CDR3 region: CASSFGALQETQYF. The CDR3 nucleotides read TGCGCCAGCAGCTTTGGGGCCCTCCAAGAGACCCAGTACTTC.

This clonotype was found a few times. The V gene is TRBV10-3, the J gene TRBJ1-1; 8 nucleotides line up with TRBD1. V dropped 8 bases and J dropped 5; count of bases not matched to a gene: 10. This CDR3 has 14 residues. In germline, CDR1 is ENHRY, CDR2 SYGVKD. CDR3 bases: TGTGCCATCCAGGGACAGGAGAGGGGGACTGAAGCTTTCTTT. Translation gives CAIQGQERGTEAFF.

This clonotype turned up a few times. The gene calls are TRBV6-1 and TRBJ1-5, with a possible D match to TRBD1 (6 bases). V shed 5 bases and J shed 3 bases, with 11 bases lying between them. Germline CDR1 and CDR2: MNHNS and SASEGT. The CDR3 consists of 14 residues. The CDR3 sequence: CASSTGQFNQPQHF. The CDR3 DNA reads as TGTGCCAGCAGTACAGGGCAATTCAATCAGCCCCAGCATTTT.

The CDR3 DNA follows: TGCAGCGGTAACAGGGCCACCGGGGAGCTGTTTTTT. This translates into CSGNRATGELFF. The rearrangement links TRBV29-1 to TRBJ2-2, with D possibly being TRBD1 (6 bases). V was clipped by 7 bases and J by 4 bases, with 10 bases between them. Germline V lookup: CDR1 SQVTM, CDR2 ANQGSEA. The CDR3 totals 12 residues.

There are many counts of this clonotype. The chain carries TRBV28 and TRBJ2-5; no reliable D call. The CDR3 has 14 amino acids. V was clipped by 2 bases and J by 5 bases, with 12 bases between them. The germline gives CDR1 MDHEN, CDR2 SYDVKM. The CDR3: CASSLSQMWETQYF. The CDR3 nucleotides are TGTGCCAGCAGTTTAAGCCAAATGTGGGAGACCCAGTACTTC.

This clonotype was detected a few times. The chain combines TRBV11-3 with TRBJ2-6; 7 bases are a match to TRBD1. The CDR3 runs 16 residues. Germline V gives CDR1 SGHNT, CDR2 YENEEA. V lost 3 bases to trimming and J lost 1 base; unmatched junction nucleotides: 3. CDR3 sequence reads: CASSFTGVSGANVLTF. CDR3 bases: TGTGCCAGCAGCTTTACAGGGGTGTCTGGGGCCAACGTCCTGACTTTC.

This clonotype has just a few counts. The rearrangement links TRBV28 to TRBJ2-3; the match to TRBD2 covers 8 bases. Trimming at V came to 11 bases and at J to 8 bases, leaving 15 bases not matched to a gene. The CDR3 totals 14 residues. From germline, CDR1 is MDHEN and CDR2 SYDVKM. The CDR3 DNA follows: TGTGCCGCTGGGGCGGGGGGCTTTTACGGTACGCAGTATTTT. Translation: CAAGAGGFYGTQYF. Full variable domain (outside the CDR3, taken from reference TRBV28 and TRBJ2-3): DVKVTQSSRYLVKRTGEKVFLECVQDMDHENMFWYRQDPGLGLRLIYFSYDVKMKEKGDIPEGYSVSREKKERFSLILESASTNQTSMYLCAAGAGGFYGTQYFGPGTRLTVL.

This clonotype occurred a few times. The genes are TRBV7-2 and TRBJ2-3; possible D gene TRBD1, 6 bases. Per germline, CDR1 SGHTA and CDR2 FQGNSA. The CDR3 extends over 15 amino acids. Trimming shortened V by 1 base and J by 2 bases, and 10 bases separated the two germline ends. The DNA of the CDR3 is TGTGCCAGCAGCTTAGGTGGGACAAACACAGATACGCAGTATTTT. Amino acid sequence: CASSLGGTNTDTQYF. Complete variable domain (other parts from reference TRBV7-2 and TRBJ2-3): GAGVSQSPSNKVTEKGKDVELRCDPISGHTALYWYRQSLGQGLEFLIYFQGNSAPDKSGLPSDRFSAERTGGSVSTLTIQRTQQEDSAVYLCASSLGGTNTDTQYFGPGTRLTVL.

Many counts were recorded for this clonotype. This chain connects TRBV27 to TRBJ2-1, with a weak D call TRBD1 (5 bases). Trimming cost V 5 bases and J 5 bases, with 13 bases left between them. This CDR3 has 14 amino acids. Germline V gene sequence: CDR1 MNHEY, CDR2 SMNVEV (reference sequence). The CDR3 spells CASSRQTINNEQFF. CDR3 bases: TGTGCCAGCAGTAGACAGACAATCAACAATGAGCAGTTCTTC.

This clonotype was counted between two and nine times. The J gene is TRBJ1-2, the V gene TRBV10-3; 9 nucleotides match TRBD1. CDR1 is ENHRY, CDR2 SYGVKD, per germline. V lost 1 base and J lost 4; bases outside the gene matches: 4. This CDR3 spans 15 amino acids. CDR3 in amino acids: CAISELVTGGYGYTF. CDR3 DNA sequence: TGTGCCATCAGTGAGTTGGTGACAGGGGGCTATGGCTACACCTTC.

The chain employs TRBV20-1 and TRBJ2-1; 11 nucleotides match TRBD2. Germline V gene sequence: CDR1 DFQATT, CDR2 SNEGSKA (reference sequence). This CDR3 region has 13 residues. Germline trimming cut 6 bases from V and 10 bases from J; bases unmatched to any gene: 8. CDR3 DNA sequence: TGCAGTGCGGTTAGCGGGGGGGCCGGGGAGCAGTTCTTC. Translation: CSAVSGGAGEQFF.

This clonotype was seen repeatedly, ten times or more. This rearrangement joins TRBV6-2 or TRBV6-3 to TRBJ2-7; 12 nucleotides align to TRBD1. Germline V lookup: CDR1 MNHEY, CDR2 SVGEGT. The ends lost 2 bases at V and 4 bases at J; junction bases unmatched: 3. The CDR3 runs to 15 residues. CDR3 in DNA: TGTGCCAGCAGTTACGGGACAGGGGGCATTTACGAGCAGTACTTC. It yields the protein CASSYGTGGIYEQYF.

This chain connects TRBV19 to TRBJ2-1; TRBD1 matches at 8 bases. V dropped 7 bases and J dropped 5; count of bases not matched to a gene: 7. The V gene's germline CDR1 is LNHDA and CDR2 SQIVND (reference sequence). The CDR3 loop spans 14 amino acids. CDR3 in amino acids: CASMQETGDNEQFF. The CDR3 DNA follows: TGTGCCAGTATGCAGGAGACAGGGGACAATGAGCAGTTCTTC.

As for this clonotype: A read error may be the cause here, since a much bigger clone is one base away. V usage is TRBV11-2 and J usage is TRBJ2-3; 7 bases are a match to TRBD2. The CDR3 totals 16 residues. CDR1 and CDR2 (germline): SGHAT, FQNNGV. CDR3 protein: CASSGGRETHTDAQYF. The DNA for the CDR3 is TGTGCCAGCAGCGGGGGGAGGGAGACACACACAGATGCGCAGTATTTT.

This chain joins TRBV27 and TRBJ2-6, with TRBD1 as a possible D gene (7 bases). This CDR3 comprises 18 residues. Germline V gene sequence: CDR1 MNHEY, CDR2 SMNVEV (reference sequence). The V end lost 0 bases, the J end lost 0 bases, and 12 bases lay between the germline ends. CDR3 bases: TGTGCCAGCAGTTTATCGGGGCAGGGGGGCTCTGGGGCCAACGTCCTGACTTTC. Its translation: CASSLSGQGGSGANVLTF.

This clonotype was picked up a small number of times. J is TRBJ1-4 and V is TRBV20-1; 7 bases align to TRBD1. V lost 0 bases and J lost 4; bases outside the gene matches: 8. CDR1 and CDR2 from the germline V gene are DFQATT and SNEGSKA (reference sequence). This CDR3 has 16 amino acids. In DNA, the CDR3 is TGCAGTGCTAGAGACGACAGGGATGGAAATAATGAAAAACTGTTTTTT. Translating it yields CSARDDRDGNNEKLFF.

J is TRBJ1-3 and V is TRBV2; the D is unclear. The CDR3 totals 15 residues. Germline-derived CDR1 and CDR2 are SNHLY and FYNNEI. With 1 base removed from V and 5 bases from J, the gap between germline ends came to 12 bases. CDR3 nucleotides: TGTGCCAGCAGTGAAGTGTTGGGTTCCAGAAACACCATATATTTT. It yields the protein CASSEVLGSRNTIYF.

CDR3 sequence: CASSFQTSGGPGTQYF. The CDR3 bases are TGTGCCAGCAGTTTCCAGACTAGCGGGGGGCCGGGGACCCAGTACTTC. The V call is TRBV12-3 or TRBV12-4, the J call TRBJ2-5; 13 bases map to TRBD2. Losses at the gene ends were 3 bases for V and 7 bases for J; bases not matched to a gene: 8. The CDR3 extends over 16 amino acids.

This chain links TRBV12-5 with TRBJ1-1; D gene uncertain. Trimming shortened V by 4 bases and J by 2 bases, and 5 bases separated the two germline ends. CDR3 length: 12 residues. Per the germline V gene, CDR1 is LGHNT and CDR2 is FRNRAP. CDR3 coding DNA: TGTGCTAGTGGTTCCCGAAACACTGAAGCTTTCTTT. Amino acids: CASGSRNTEAFF.

In this sample, this clonotype turned up many times. CDR3 bases: TGCGCCAGCAGCCGGGACAGGGATCAGCCCCAGCATTTT. Translation: CASSRDRDQPQHF. This rearrangement joins TRBV10-2 to TRBJ1-5, with TRBD1 identical over 9 bases. With V trimmed by 6 bases and J by 5 bases, 2 bases remained unmatched. The CDR3 is 13 residues long. Germline CDR1 is WSHSY and CDR2 is SAAADI.

The chain links TRBV10-1 to TRBJ2-4, with 7 bases fitting TRBD1. The closer fit of TRBJ1-2 to the DNA end suggests the J call may be wrong. Per the germline V gene, CDR1 is WNHNN and CDR2 is SYGVQD (reference sequence). The CDR3 is 18 residues long. DNA of the CDR3: TGCGCCAGCAGTGAGTCCCGGGACAGATCCAATTTTAGATTAGGCTACACCTTC. Protein sequence: CASSESRDRSNFRLGYTF.

Note on this clonotype: It may be a read error: a sequence one base away is much more abundant. The gene calls are TRBV3-1 and TRBJ2-7; D unclear. The CDR3 runs to 11 residues. The V gene's germline CDR1 is LGHDT and CDR2 YNNKEL (reference sequence). CDR3 in amino acids: CASSDFYGQYF. The CDR3 DNA follows: TGTGCCAGCAGCGACTTCTACGGGCAGTACTTC.